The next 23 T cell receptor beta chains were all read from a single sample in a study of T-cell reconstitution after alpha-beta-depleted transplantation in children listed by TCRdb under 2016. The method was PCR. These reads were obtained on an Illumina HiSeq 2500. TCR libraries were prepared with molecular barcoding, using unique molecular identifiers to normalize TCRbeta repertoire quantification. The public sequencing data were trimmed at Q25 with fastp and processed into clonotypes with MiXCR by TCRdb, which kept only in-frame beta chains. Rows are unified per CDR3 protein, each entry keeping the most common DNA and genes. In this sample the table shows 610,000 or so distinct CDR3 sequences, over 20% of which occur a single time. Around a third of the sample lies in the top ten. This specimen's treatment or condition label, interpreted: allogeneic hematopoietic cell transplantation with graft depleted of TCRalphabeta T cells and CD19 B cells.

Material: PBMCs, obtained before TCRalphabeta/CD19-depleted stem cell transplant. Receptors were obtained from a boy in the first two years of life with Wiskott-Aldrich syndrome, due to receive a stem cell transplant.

CDR3 in amino acids: CASSLDYGTYNEQFF. The CDR3 DNA reads TGTGCCAGCAGCTTAGATTATGGTACCTACAATGAGCAGTTCTTC. This chain links TRBV11-2 with TRBJ2-1; D is ambiguous. The V gene lost 0 bases and the J gene lost 2 bases, with 8 bases spanning the gap. CDR3 size: 15 residues. Germline lookup yields CDR1 SGHAT and CDR2 FQNNGV.

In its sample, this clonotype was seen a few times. The chain's CDR3 is CASSTGGMAQETQYF. CDR3 DNA: TGCGCCAGCAGCACCGGGGGGATGGCCCAAGAGACCCAGTACTTC. J is TRBJ2-5 and V is TRBV5-1; 7 bases line up with TRBD2. Germline V gives CDR1 SGHRS, CDR2 YFSETQ. This CDR3 contains 15 residues. V was pared by 4 bases and J by 1 base, with 7 bases of the junction left unmatched. The whole variable domain, filled in from reference TRBV5-1 and TRBJ2-5, reads KAGVTQTPRYLIKTRGQQVTLSCSPISGHRSVSWYQQTPGQGLQFLFEYFSETQRNKGNFPGRFSGRQFSNSRSEMNVSTLELGDSALYLCASSTGGMAQETQYFGPGTRLLVL.

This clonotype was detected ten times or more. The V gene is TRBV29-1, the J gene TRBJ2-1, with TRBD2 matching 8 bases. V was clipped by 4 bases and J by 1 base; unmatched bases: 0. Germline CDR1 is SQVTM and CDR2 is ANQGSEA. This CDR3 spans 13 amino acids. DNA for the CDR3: TGCAGCGTTGGCGGGAGGTCCTACAATGAGCAGTTCTTC. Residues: CSVGGRSYNEQFF.

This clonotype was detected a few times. The CDR3 region is CASSEKLVAGAVSTDTQYF. CDR3 in DNA: TGTGCCAGCAGTGAAAAGTTGGTAGCGGGAGCGGTGAGCACAGATACGCAGTATTTT. V and J are TRBV6-1 and TRBJ2-3; 9 bases align to TRBD2. CDR3 length equals 19 residues. Trimming cost V 2 bases and J 0 bases; bases outside gene matches: 12. CDR1 and CDR2 (germline): MNHNS, SASEGT.

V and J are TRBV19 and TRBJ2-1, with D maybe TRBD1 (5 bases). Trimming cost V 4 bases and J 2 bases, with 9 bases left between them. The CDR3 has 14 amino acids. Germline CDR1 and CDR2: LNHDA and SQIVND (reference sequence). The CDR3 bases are TGTGCCAGTAGTAAACAAGGGGCCTACAATGAGCAGTTCTTC. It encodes CASSKQGAYNEQFF. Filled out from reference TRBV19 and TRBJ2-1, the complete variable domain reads DGGITQSPKYLFRKEGQNVTLSCEQNLNHDAMYWYRQDPGQGLRLIYYSQIVNDFQKGDIAEGYSVSREKKESFPLTVTSAQKNPTAFYLCASSKQGAYNEQFFGPGTRLTVL.

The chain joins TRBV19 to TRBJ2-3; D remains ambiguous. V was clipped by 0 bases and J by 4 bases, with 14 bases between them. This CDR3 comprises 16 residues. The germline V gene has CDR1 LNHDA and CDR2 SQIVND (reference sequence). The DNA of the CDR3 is TGTGCCAGTAGTATAGATCCTACAGTTTGGGCAGATACGCAGTATTTT. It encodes CASSIDPTVWADTQYF.

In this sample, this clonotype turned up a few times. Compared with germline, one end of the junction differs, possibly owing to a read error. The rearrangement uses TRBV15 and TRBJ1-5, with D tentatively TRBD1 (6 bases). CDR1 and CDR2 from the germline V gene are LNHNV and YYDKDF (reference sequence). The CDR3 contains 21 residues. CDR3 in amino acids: CATSRTQERTEKGAIIRVRDF. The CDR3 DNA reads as TGTGCCACCAGCAGGACCCAAGAGAGGACAGAAAAAGGGGCAATCATTAGGGTAAGGGATTTT.

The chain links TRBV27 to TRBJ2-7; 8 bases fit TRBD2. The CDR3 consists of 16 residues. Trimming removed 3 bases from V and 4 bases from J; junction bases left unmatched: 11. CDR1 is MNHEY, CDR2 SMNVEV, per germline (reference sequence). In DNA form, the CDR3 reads TGTGCCAGCAGTTTTACTGGAAGCGGGAGAGGTTACGAGCAGTACTTC. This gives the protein CASSFTGSGRGYEQYF.

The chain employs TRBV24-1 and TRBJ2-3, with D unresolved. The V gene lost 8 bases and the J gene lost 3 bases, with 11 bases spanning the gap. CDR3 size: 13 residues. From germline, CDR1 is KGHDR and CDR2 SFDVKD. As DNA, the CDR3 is TGTGCCACCACGGACGAGAGGACAGATACGCAGTATTTT. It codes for CATTDERTDTQYF.

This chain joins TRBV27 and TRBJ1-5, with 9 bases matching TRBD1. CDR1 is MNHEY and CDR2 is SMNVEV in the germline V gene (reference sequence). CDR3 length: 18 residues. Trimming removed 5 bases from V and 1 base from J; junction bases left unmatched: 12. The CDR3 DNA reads TGTGCCAGCAGTCCCCTAGACAGGGGGAGGTTCAGCAATCAGCCCCAGCATTTT. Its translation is CASSPLDRGRFSNQPQHF.

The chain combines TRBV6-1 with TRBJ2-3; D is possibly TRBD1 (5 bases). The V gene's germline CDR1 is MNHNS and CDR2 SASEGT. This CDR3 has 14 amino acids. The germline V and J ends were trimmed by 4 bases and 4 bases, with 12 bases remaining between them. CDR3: CASSVGTGADTQYF. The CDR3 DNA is TGTGCCAGCAGTGTGGGCACAGGCGCAGATACGCAGTATTTT.

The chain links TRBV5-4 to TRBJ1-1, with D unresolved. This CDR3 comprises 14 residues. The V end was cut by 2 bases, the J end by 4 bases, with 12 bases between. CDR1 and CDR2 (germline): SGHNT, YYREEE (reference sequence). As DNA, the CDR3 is TGTGCCAGCAGCTTATCAGTACACTCCACTGAAGCTTTCTTT. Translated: CASSLSVHSTEAFF.

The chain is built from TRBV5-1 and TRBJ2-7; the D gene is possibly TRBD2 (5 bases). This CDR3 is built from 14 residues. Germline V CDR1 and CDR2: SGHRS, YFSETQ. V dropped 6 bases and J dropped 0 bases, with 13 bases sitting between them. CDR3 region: CASKVEAFSYEQYF. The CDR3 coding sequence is TGCGCCAGCAAGGTGGAGGCCTTCTCCTACGAGCAGTACTTC.

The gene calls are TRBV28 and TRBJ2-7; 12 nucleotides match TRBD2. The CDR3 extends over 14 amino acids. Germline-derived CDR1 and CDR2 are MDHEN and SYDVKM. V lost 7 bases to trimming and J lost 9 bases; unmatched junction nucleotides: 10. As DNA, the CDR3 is TGTGCCAGCATGGGGCTAGCGGGAGGGGCAGGGCAGTACTTC. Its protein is CASMGLAGGAGQYF.

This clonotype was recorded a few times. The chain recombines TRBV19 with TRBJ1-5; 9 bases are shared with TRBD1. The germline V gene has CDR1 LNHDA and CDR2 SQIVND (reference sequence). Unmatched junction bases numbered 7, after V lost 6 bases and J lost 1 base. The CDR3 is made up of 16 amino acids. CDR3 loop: CASSPYRGQSNQPQHF. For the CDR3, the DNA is TGTGCCAGTAGCCCATACAGGGGGCAGAGCAATCAGCCCCAGCATTTT.

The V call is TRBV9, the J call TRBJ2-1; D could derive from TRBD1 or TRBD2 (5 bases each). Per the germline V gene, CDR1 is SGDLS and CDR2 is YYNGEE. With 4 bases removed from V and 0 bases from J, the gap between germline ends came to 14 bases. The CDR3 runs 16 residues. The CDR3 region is CASSNRDQSSYNEQFF. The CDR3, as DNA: TGTGCCAGCAGCAATCGGGACCAGAGCTCCTACAATGAGCAGTTCTTC.

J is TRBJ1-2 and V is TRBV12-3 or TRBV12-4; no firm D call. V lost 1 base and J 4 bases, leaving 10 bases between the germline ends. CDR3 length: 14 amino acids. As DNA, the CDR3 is TGTGCCAGCAGTTTAGGCCAGACCATCTATGGCTACACCTTC. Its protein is CASSLGQTIYGYTF.

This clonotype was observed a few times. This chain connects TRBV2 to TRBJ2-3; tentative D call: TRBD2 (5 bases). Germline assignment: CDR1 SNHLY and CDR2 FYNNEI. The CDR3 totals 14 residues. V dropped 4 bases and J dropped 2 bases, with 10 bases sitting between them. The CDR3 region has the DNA TGTGCCAGCAGTGCCGGGGAAACCACAGATACGCAGTATTTT. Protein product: CASSAGETTDTQYF.

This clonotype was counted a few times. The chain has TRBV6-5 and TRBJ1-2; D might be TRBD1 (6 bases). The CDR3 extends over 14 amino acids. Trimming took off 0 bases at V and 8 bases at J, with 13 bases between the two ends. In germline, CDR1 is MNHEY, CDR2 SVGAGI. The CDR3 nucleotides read TGTGCCAGCAGTTACTCCTACAGGGCGGGCGGCTACACCTTC. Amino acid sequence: CASSYSYRAGGYTF.

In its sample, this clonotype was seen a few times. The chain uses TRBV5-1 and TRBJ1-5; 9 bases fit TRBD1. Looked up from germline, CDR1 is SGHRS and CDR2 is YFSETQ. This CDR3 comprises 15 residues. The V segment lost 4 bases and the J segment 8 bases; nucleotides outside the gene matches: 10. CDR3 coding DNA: TGCGCCAGCAGCCCTGGGGGACAGGGAAGGGAGCCCCAGCATTTT. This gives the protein CASSPGGQGREPQHF.

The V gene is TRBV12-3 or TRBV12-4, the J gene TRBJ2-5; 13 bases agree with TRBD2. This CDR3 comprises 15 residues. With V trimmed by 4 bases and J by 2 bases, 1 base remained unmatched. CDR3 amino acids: CASSWTSGGQETQYF. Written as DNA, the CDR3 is TGTGCCAGCAGTTGGACTAGCGGGGGTCAAGAGACCCAGTACTTC.

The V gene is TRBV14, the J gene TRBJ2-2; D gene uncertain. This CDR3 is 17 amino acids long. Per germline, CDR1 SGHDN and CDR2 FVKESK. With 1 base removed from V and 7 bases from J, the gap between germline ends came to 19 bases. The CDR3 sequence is CASSQVPSRSMSGELFF. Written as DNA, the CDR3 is TGTGCCAGCAGCCAAGTCCCCAGCCGATCGATGAGCGGGGAGCTGTTTTTT.

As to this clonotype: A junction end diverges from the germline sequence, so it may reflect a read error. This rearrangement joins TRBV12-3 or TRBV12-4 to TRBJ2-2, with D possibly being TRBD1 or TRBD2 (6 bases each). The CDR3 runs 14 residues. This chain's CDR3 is CASSASGESGEVFF. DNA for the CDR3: TGTGCCAGCAGTGCCTCAGGGGAGTCCGGGGAGGTGTTTTTT.